Presented here are 27 T cell receptor beta chains from one specimen sequenced in a study of blood T cell repertoires in COVID-19. Generated by immunoSEQ multiplex PCR, the TCRdb table keeps only in-frame clones and is missing some. This table has some 160,000 clones, more than 70% appearing once. The sample consisted of peripheral blood. The receptors stem from an older woman who had recovered from COVID-19.

The rearrangement links TRBV18 to TRBJ2-1, with 8 bases that match TRBD1. CDR1 KGHSH and CDR2 LQKENI come from the germline V gene. Trimming at V came to 3 bases and at J to 6 bases, leaving 13 bases not matched to a gene. The CDR3 spans 17 residues. The CDR3 region has the DNA TGTGCCAGCTCACCGAATCGACAGGGGTTACAAGGCAATGAGCAGTTCTTC. This gives the protein CASSPNRQGLQGNEQFF.

DNA for the CDR3: TGTGCCAGCAGCCGCAAAAGAGGGCGGCTAGCGGGAGGGCCCACAGATACGCAGTATTTT. It encodes CASSRKRGRLAGGPTDTQYF. The rearrangement links TRBV3-1 (or the pseudogene TRBV3-2) to TRBJ2-3; TRBD2 matches at 12 bases. This CDR3 contains 20 residues. Germline CDR1 reads LGHDT; CDR2 reads YNNKEL (reference sequence). The J segment lost 2 bases and the V segment lost 4 bases, leaving 16 bases of the junction unmatched.

The chain uses TRBV5-6 and TRBJ2-5, with D possibly matching TRBD2 (6 bases). V gave up 4 bases and J gave up 7 bases, with 17 bases separating them. CDR3 length: 14 residues. Germline V gene lookup returns CDR1 SGHDT and CDR2 YYEEEE. CDR3 nucleotide sequence: TGTGCCAGCAGCCGGCGGGACCGGGGTGGGACCCAGTACTTC. The encoded protein is CASSRRDRGGTQYF.

There are many counts of this clone. The rearrangement joins TRBV3-1 (or the pseudogene TRBV3-2) to TRBJ1-2; D is uncertain. The germline V gene has CDR1 LGHDT and CDR2 YNNKEL (reference sequence). Trimming removed 1 base at V and 3 bases at J, with 15 bases between. This CDR3 has 16 amino acids. This chain's CDR3 is CASSQGRRDGYYGYTF. In DNA form, the CDR3 reads TGTGCCAGCAGCCAAGGTCGCAGAGACGGGTACTATGGCTACACCTTC.

V is TRBV5-1 and J is TRBJ2-7; 7 bases align to TRBD2. Losses at the gene ends were 4 bases for V and 6 bases for J; bases not matched to a gene: 7. The CDR3 runs 13 residues. Germline values: CDR1 SGHRS, CDR2 YFSETQ. The CDR3 is CASSLWGEGEQYF. The DNA for the CDR3 is TGCGCCAGCAGCCTATGGGGGGAGGGCGAGCAGTACTTC.

This chain joins TRBV28 and TRBJ2-5, with 11 bases identical to TRBD2. Trimming at V came to 4 bases and at J to 9 bases, leaving 16 bases not matched to a gene. CDR3 length: 17 residues. The germline gives CDR1 MDHEN, CDR2 SYDVKM. The CDR3 bases are TGTGCCAGCAGTTCGTACGGGACTAGCGGAGCTCAGAGGGCCCAGTACTTC. Translating gives CASSSYGTSGAQRAQYF.

V and J are TRBV19 and TRBJ1-5; D is undetermined. Germline CDR1 and CDR2: LNHDA and SQIVND (reference sequence). This CDR3 is 13 amino acids long. V shed 9 bases and J shed 2 bases, with 11 bases lying between them. CDR3 in amino acids: CASDPGGNQPQHF. The CDR3 DNA reads TGTGCCAGCGACCCCGGGGGCAATCAGCCCCAGCATTTT.

This chain links TRBV6-1 with TRBJ2-6; maybe TRBD1 (6 bases). Germline CDR1 reads MNHNS; CDR2 reads SASEGT. The germline V and J ends were trimmed by 8 bases and 0 bases, with 14 bases remaining between them. The CDR3 totals 16 residues. The CDR3 DNA follows: TGTGCCAGCCGTGGGTGGGGGCGCTCTGGGGCCAACGTCCTGACTTTC. Encoded protein: CASRGWGRSGANVLTF.

This sequence joins TRBV12-3 or TRBV12-4 and TRBJ2-3; D is perhaps TRBD2 (5 bases). This CDR3 has 13 amino acids. V lost 5 bases, J lost 6 bases, and 12 bases lay in between. The CDR3 sequence is CASSPSRADTQYF. CDR3 in DNA: TGTGCCAGCAGTCCATCGAGGGCCGATACGCAGTATTTT.

The chain is built from TRBV7-9 and TRBJ2-1; a possible D gene is TRBD2 (7 bases). This CDR3 is built from 18 residues. Germline CDR1 SEHNR, CDR2 FQNEAQ (reference sequence). V was pared by 5 bases and J by 4 bases, with 24 bases between. The CDR3 sequence: CASSASEGGRSLYNEQFF. The CDR3 bases are TGTGCCAGCAGCGCCTCCGAGGGGGGGCGAAGCTTATACAATGAGCAGTTCTTC. The variable domain in full, with the rest retrieved from reference TRBV7-9 and TRBJ2-1, is DTGVSQNPRHKITKRGQNVTFRCDPISEHNRLYWYRQTLGQGPEFLTYFQNEAQLEKSRLLSDRFSAERPKGSFSTLEIQRTEQGDSAMYLCASSASEGGRSLYNEQFFGPGTRLTVL.

The chain couples TRBV3-1 (or the pseudogene TRBV3-2) to TRBJ1-6; D remains unclear. The V and J ends lost 3 bases and 6 bases respectively, with 9 bases between them. The CDR3 extends over 14 amino acids. Germline V CDR1 and CDR2: LGHDT, YNNKEL (reference sequence). The DNA of the CDR3 is TGTGCCAGCAGCCACGCAAGTAGTAATTCACCCCTCCACTTT. This encodes CASSHASSNSPLHF.

CDR3 sequence reads: CAWSARGAGAQHF. The CDR3 nucleotides are TGTGCCTGGAGTGCTCGGGGGGCAGGGGCCCAGCATTTT. This chain uses TRBV30 with TRBJ1-5; perhaps TRBD1 as D (6 bases). The germline V gene has CDR1 GTSNPN and CDR2 SVGIG (reference sequence). Trimming removed 1 base from V and 11 bases from J, with 15 bases in between. The CDR3 consists of 13 residues.

The chain is built from TRBV4-1 and TRBJ1-2, with a possible D match to TRBD1 (5 bases). V was cut by 4 bases and J by 10 bases, with 16 bases left in between. The CDR3 sequence is 13 residues long. Germline CDR1 reads MGHRA; CDR2 reads YSYEKL. The CDR3 sequence is CASSLDRQASYTF. CDR3 sequence (DNA): TGCGCCAGCAGCCTCGACAGACAAGCATCCTACACCTTC.

The genes are TRBV28 and TRBJ1-2; maybe TRBD1 (5 bases). The CDR3 spans 15 residues. CDR1 and CDR2 from the germline V gene are MDHEN and SYDVKM. Trimming removed 5 bases at V and 8 bases at J, with 21 bases between. The CDR3 sequence is CASSPRRGGVAGYTF. CDR3 nucleotide sequence: TGTGCCAGCAGTCCCCGGAGGGGCGGGGTGGCGGGCTACACCTTC.

The gene calls are TRBV10-3 and TRBJ1-4; weak D call: TRBD1 (6 bases). Between the trimmed V and J ends, which lost 3 bases and 0 bases, there was a span of 11 bases. The CDR3 runs to 16 residues. The germline V gene encodes CDR1 ENHRY and CDR2 SYGVKD. DNA of the CDR3: TGTGCCATCAGTGAAGGGGGTACAGCAACTAATGAAAAACTGTTTTTT. This codes for CAISEGGTATNEKLFF.

The chain links TRBV11-2 to TRBJ2-3; 8 bases map to TRBD2. Germline-derived CDR1 and CDR2 are SGHAT and FQNNGV. CDR3 length: 15 amino acids. V shed 1 base and J 4 bases; nucleotides not matched to a gene: 4. CDR3 bases: TGTGCCAGCAGCTTAGGTAGCGGGGCCGCAGATACGCAGTATTTT. This sequence encodes CASSLGSGAADTQYF.

J is TRBJ2-7 and V is TRBV2; D might be TRBD1 (6 bases). The CDR3 extends over 12 amino acids. Trimming pared 7 bases from V and 3 bases from J, leaving 10 bases between. CDR1 and CDR2 from the germline V gene are SNHLY and FYNNEI. CDR3 loop: CASTPRGYEQYF. In nucleotides, the CDR3 is TGTGCCAGCACCCCCAGGGGCTACGAGCAGTACTTC.

The chain is built from TRBV9 and TRBJ1-5; weak D call: TRBD1 (5 bases). CDR3 length: 13 amino acids. In germline, CDR1 is SGDLS, CDR2 YYNGEE. V dropped 0 bases and J dropped 6 bases, with 7 bases sitting between them. The CDR3 loop reads CASSVAGGQPQHF. The DNA for the CDR3 is TGTGCCAGCAGCGTAGCCGGGGGTCAGCCCCAGCATTTT.

CDR3 DNA sequence: TGTGCCTGGAGTAGAGCGGCGGGCGGGAGCAATCAGCCCCAGCATTTT. It is translated as CAWSRAAGGSNQPQHF. The V gene is TRBV30, the J gene TRBJ1-5; D unresolved. The CDR3 covers 16 residues. Trimming removed 2 bases from V and 1 base from J, with 15 bases in between. From germline, CDR1 is GTSNPN and CDR2 SVGIG (reference sequence).

The chain employs TRBV4-1 and TRBJ2-5; TRBD2 matches 12 bases. Looked up from germline, CDR1 is MGHRA and CDR2 is YSYEKL. J was trimmed by 7 bases and V by 4 bases; bases with no gene match: 4. The CDR3 loop spans 14 amino acids. CDR3 sequence (DNA): TGCGCCAGCAGCCGTCTAGCGGGGGGGCGGACCCAGTACTTC. It translates to CASSRLAGGRTQYF.

The rearrangement uses TRBV9 and TRBJ1-2; TRBD1 might be the D (6 bases). CDR1 and CDR2 from the germline V gene are SGDLS and YYNGEE. The CDR3 is made up of 13 amino acids. The V end was cut by 4 bases, the J end by 4 bases, with 11 bases between. The chain's CDR3 is CASSPQGSYGYTF. CDR3 bases: TGTGCCAGCAGCCCCCAGGGGAGCTATGGCTACACCTTC.

The chain has TRBV6-4 and TRBJ1-4, with 7 bases matching TRBD1. V lost 2 bases and J lost 8; bases outside the gene matches: 2. CDR3 length equals 13 residues. Germline-derived CDR1 and CDR2 are MRHNA and SNTAGT. CDR3 DNA: TGTGCCAGCAGTGACACAGGGGCGGAAAAACTGTTTTTT. Translated, it gives CASSDTGAEKLFF.

J is TRBJ1-4 and V is TRBV6-5, with D possibly TRBD1 on 5 matching bases. With 10 bases removed from V and 7 bases from J, the gap between germline ends came to 16 bases. CDR3 length: 13 residues. The germline CDR1 and CDR2 sequences are MNHEY and SVGAGI. The CDR3 DNA sequence: TGTGCCACCACCCGGGGGGGTTCTGAAAAACTGTTTTTT. Translating it yields CATTRGGSEKLFF.

V gene TRBV6-4 combines with J gene TRBJ2-1; tentative D call: TRBD2 (7 bases). This CDR3 region has 14 residues. V was shortened by 5 bases and J by 9 bases, with 17 bases between the two germline ends. Per germline, CDR1 MRHNA and CDR2 SNTAGT. The CDR3 region has the DNA TGTGCCAGCAGTCTCACTAGGGGGGGGAGTGAGCAGTTCTTC. Its protein product is CASSLTRGGSEQFF.

This clone was observed a handful of times. The J gene is TRBJ2-1, the V gene TRBV5-1; 8 bases match TRBD2. CDR3 length: 15 amino acids. In germline, CDR1 is SGHRS, CDR2 YFSETQ. The trim removed 4 bases at V and 12 bases at J, leaving 15 bases unmatched. CDR3 DNA: TGCGCCAGCAGCCCGCCGGGACTAGGCCAGCGGGGGCAGTTCTTC. This gives the protein CASSPPGLGQRGQFF.

The chain joins TRBV7-3 to TRBJ1-1; weak D call: TRBD1 (5 bases). The germline gives CDR1 SGHTA, CDR2 FQGTGA. This CDR3 comprises 15 residues. V was shortened by 2 bases and J by 6 bases, with 16 bases between the two germline ends. The CDR3 region is CASSLYPGRVSEAFF. The CDR3 DNA reads TGTGCCAGCAGCTTATATCCAGGGAGGGTTTCTGAAGCTTTCTTT.

Only a few counts were recorded for this clone. The chain employs TRBV28 and TRBJ2-7, with D tentatively TRBD2 (6 bases). CDR3 size: 14 residues. The V end lost 2 bases, the J end lost 1 base, and 9 bases lay between the germline ends. Germline lookup yields CDR1 MDHEN and CDR2 SYDVKM. The CDR3 sequence is CASSLIAESYEQYF. CDR3 bases: TGTGCCAGCAGTTTAATAGCGGAGTCCTACGAGCAGTACTTC.